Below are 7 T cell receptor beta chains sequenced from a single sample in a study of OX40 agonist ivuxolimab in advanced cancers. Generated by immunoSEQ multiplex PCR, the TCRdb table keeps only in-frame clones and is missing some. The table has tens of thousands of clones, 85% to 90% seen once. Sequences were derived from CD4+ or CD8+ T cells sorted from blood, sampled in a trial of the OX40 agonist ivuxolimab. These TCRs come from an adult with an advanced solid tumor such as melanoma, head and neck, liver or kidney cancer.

The CDR3 region is CASQLAGVYNEQFF. For the CDR3, the DNA is TGTGCCAGCCAGTTAGCGGGAGTATACAATGAGCAGTTCTTC. The V and J genes are TRBV28 and TRBJ2-1; 9 bases align to TRBD2. J gave up 4 bases and V 8 bases, and 6 bases lay outside the gene matches. From germline, CDR1 is MDHEN and CDR2 SYDVKM. The CDR3 runs 14 residues.

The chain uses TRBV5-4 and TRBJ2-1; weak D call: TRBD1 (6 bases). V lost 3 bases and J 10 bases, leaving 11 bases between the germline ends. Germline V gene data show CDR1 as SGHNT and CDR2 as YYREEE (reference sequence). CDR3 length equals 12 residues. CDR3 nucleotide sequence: TGTGCCAGCAGCTGGAAAGGGACAGAGCAGTTCTTC. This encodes CASSWKGTEQFF.

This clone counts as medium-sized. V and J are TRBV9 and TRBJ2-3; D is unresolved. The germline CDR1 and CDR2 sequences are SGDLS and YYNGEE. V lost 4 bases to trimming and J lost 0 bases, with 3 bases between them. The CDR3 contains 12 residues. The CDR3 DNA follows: TGTGCCAGCAGCAAGAGCACAGATACGCAGTATTTT. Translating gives CASSKSTDTQYF. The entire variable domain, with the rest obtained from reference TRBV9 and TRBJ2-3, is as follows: DSGVTQTPKHLITATGQRVTLRCSPRSGDLSVYWYQQSLDQGLQFLIQYYNGEERAKGNILERFSAQQFPDLHSELNLSSLELGDSALYFCASSKSTDTQYFGPGTRLTVL.

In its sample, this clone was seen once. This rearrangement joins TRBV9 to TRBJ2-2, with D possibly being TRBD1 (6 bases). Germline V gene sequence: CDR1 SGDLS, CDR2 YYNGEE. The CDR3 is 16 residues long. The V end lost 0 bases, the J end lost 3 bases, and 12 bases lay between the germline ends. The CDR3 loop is CASSVEATGYTGELFF. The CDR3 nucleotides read TGTGCCAGCAGCGTAGAAGCAACAGGGTACACCGGGGAGCTGTTTTTT.

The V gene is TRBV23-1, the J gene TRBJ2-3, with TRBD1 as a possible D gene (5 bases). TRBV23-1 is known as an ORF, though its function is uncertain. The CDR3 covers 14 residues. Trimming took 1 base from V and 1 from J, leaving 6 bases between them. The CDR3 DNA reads TGCGCCAGCAGTCAATGGGGCGGCACAGATACGCAGTATTTT. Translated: CASSQWGGTDTQYF.

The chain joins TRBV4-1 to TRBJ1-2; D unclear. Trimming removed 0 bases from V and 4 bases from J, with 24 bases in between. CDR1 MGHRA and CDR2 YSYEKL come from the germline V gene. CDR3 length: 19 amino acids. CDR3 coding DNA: TGCGCCAGCAGCCAAGATTCGATAACTAACTTCCGGGTTGGCTATGGCTACACCTTC. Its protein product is CASSQDSITNFRVGYGYTF.

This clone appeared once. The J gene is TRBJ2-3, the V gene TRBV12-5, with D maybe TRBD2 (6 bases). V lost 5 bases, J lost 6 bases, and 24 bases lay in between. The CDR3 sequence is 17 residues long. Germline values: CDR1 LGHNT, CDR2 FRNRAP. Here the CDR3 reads CASGRPGLRNQVDTQYF. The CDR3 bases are TGTGCTAGTGGTAGACCGGGACTCCGTAATCAGGTCGATACGCAGTATTTT.